Reported below is one TCR beta chain. This record comes from a study of shared clonotypes between healthy human individuals. Generated by immunoSEQ multiplex PCR, the TCRdb table keeps only in-frame clones and is missing some. The sample consists of 1,400,000 or so clones, about 98.5% of them appearing once. The germline V gene encodes CDR1 SGHDN and CDR2 FVKESK. Trimming pared 6 bases from V and 5 bases from J, leaving 16 bases between. The CDR3 has 14 residues. Sequencing input: naive CD4+ T cells sorted from blood. Noted subset: CD45RA+ positively selected. The receptor was isolated from a man under 40 in good health. V usage is TRBV14 and J usage is TRBJ2-5; no firm D call. The CDR3 protein is CASSRRFPMETQYF. The CDR3 nucleotides are TGTGCCAGCAGTCGACGATTCCCGATGGAGACCCAGTACTTC.